This TCR beta chain was obtained from a study of preoperative IRX-2 immunotherapy in early breast cancer. This clone has just one count. As to treatment: preoperative locoregional IRX-2 cytokine immunotherapy. The CDR3 contains 13 residues. The germline gives CDR1 LNHDA, CDR2 SQIVND (reference sequence). V lost 3 bases, J lost 7 bases, and 13 bases lay in between. TCRdb keeps only in-frame clones here, not all; method: immunoSEQ multiplex PCR. The sample includes about 45,000 clones, 60% to 85% of them seen just once. Sequenced here: tumor tissue, sampled after IRX-2 immunotherapy. The genes are TRBV19 and TRBJ2-7; D might be TRBD2 (6 bases). The TCR originated in a human donor with breast cancer. The CDR3 bases are TGTGCCAGTAGTATGGGACTTACTGGGGAGCAGTACTTC. Protein: CASSMGLTGEQYF.